A single sample is the source of the 20 T cell receptor beta chains below, sequenced in a study of T-cell reconstitution after alpha-beta-depleted transplantation in children. The TCRbeta library was prepared with unique molecular identifiers. TCRdb processed the PCR reads anew with MiXCR; each CDR3 protein has one entry. The data show some 310,000 distinct CDR3 sequences, 23% seen once. The sequenced sample was PBMCs, mostly from graft donor cells, obtained 180 days after TCRalphabeta/CD19-depleted stem cell transplant. The receptor set was obtained from a male patient between 5 and 17 years old who had a stem cell transplant for acute lymphoblastic leukemia, so the T cells may come from the graft donor.

Only a few counts were recorded for this clonotype. This chain links TRBV25-1 with TRBJ1-1, with no clear D. This CDR3 contains 13 residues. CDR1 and CDR2 from the germline V gene are MGHDK and SYGVNS. V lost 3 bases to trimming and J lost 6 bases, with 11 bases between them. The CDR3 region has the DNA TGTGCCAGCAGTGATGACTGGGTTTCTGAAGCTTTCTTT. It codes for CASSDDWVSEAFF.

This clonotype has just a few counts. V and J are TRBV27 and TRBJ1-2; D is undetermined. Looked up from germline, CDR1 is MNHEY and CDR2 is SMNVEV (reference sequence). V gave up 5 bases and J gave up 3 bases, with 13 bases separating them. This CDR3 region has 14 residues. The CDR3: CASSPRGSYYGYTF. The CDR3 DNA is TGTGCCAGCAGTCCCCGCGGGTCATACTATGGCTACACCTTC.

V and J are TRBV28 and TRBJ2-7; 7 bases align to TRBD1. The CDR3 length is 13 residues. V was pared by 7 bases and J by 2 bases, with 5 bases of the junction left unmatched. In germline, CDR1 is MDHEN, CDR2 SYDVKM. The DNA for the CDR3 is TGTGCCAGCACGGACAGGCCGCCCTACGAGCAGTACTTC. This translates into CASTDRPPYEQYF.

The rearrangement joins TRBV27 to TRBJ1-6; D is undetermined. Germline V lookup: CDR1 MNHEY, CDR2 SMNVEV (reference sequence). The V gene lost 7 bases and the J gene lost 8 bases, with 15 bases spanning the gap. The CDR3 totals 14 residues. CDR3 residues: CASTPLQRDSPLHF. In nucleotides, the CDR3 is TGTGCCAGCACCCCACTACAGAGGGATTCACCCCTCCACTTT.

This clonotype was found a few times. V gene TRBV20-1 combines with J gene TRBJ2-3; 11 bases fit TRBD2. CDR1 and CDR2 (germline): DFQATT, SNEGSKA (reference sequence). The trim removed 5 bases at V and 5 bases at J, leaving 6 bases unmatched. This CDR3 is 14 amino acids long. This chain's CDR3 is CSARPGLAGDTQYF. For the CDR3, the DNA is TGCAGTGCTCGTCCTGGACTAGCGGGAGATACGCAGTATTTT.

V and J are TRBV11-2 and TRBJ2-3; 9 nucleotides align to TRBD2. Germline loops: CDR1 SGHAT, CDR2 FQNNGV. The CDR3 contains 18 residues. J was trimmed by 7 bases and V by 1 base; bases with no gene match: 15. In DNA, the CDR3 is TGTGCCAGCAGCTTAGGAGCAGCCGGGCGGGAGGGACCAAATACGCAGTATTTT. Its translation: CASSLGAAGREGPNTQYF.

This clonotype has only a few counts. The chain uses TRBV27 and TRBJ1-5; D remains ambiguous. With 2 bases removed from V and 7 bases from J, the gap between germline ends came to 18 bases. CDR1 and CDR2 from the germline V gene are MNHEY and SMNVEV (reference sequence). CDR3 length equals 16 residues. The CDR3 DNA is TGTGCCAGCAGTTTACATTCGTCAGGTAGGGAACAGCCCCAGCATTTT. Its translation is CASSLHSSGREQPQHF.

V is TRBV20-1 and J is TRBJ2-1; no firm D call. CDR1 is DFQATT and CDR2 is SNEGSKA in the germline V gene (reference sequence). V shed 2 bases and J shed 0 bases, with 11 bases lying between them. The CDR3 totals 15 residues. For the CDR3, the DNA is TGCAGTGCTAGACCAAGTTGGGGCTCCTACAATGAGCAGTTCTTC. Encoded protein: CSARPSWGSYNEQFF.

V is TRBV18 and J is TRBJ1-5; D is perhaps TRBD1 (6 bases). Germline CDR1 reads KGHSH; CDR2 reads LQKENI. The V gene lost 3 bases and the J gene lost 7 bases, with 19 bases spanning the gap. This CDR3 is built from 16 residues. The chain's CDR3 is CASSPPEGGWDQPQHF. The DNA of the CDR3 is TGTGCCAGCTCACCCCCTGAGGGGGGATGGGACCAGCCCCAGCATTTT.

This chain uses TRBV29-1 with TRBJ1-2, with D maybe TRBD1 (6 bases). V shed 8 bases and J shed 4 bases, with 17 bases lying between them. This CDR3 is 13 amino acids long. The germline CDR1 and CDR2 sequences are SQVTM and ANQGSEA. The CDR3 DNA follows: TGCAGCACTCCTTCAGACAGGTTCTATGGCTACACCTTC. Translated, it gives CSTPSDRFYGYTF.

V gene TRBV20-1 combines with J gene TRBJ2-7; 12 nucleotides line up with TRBD2. V dropped 6 bases and J dropped 5; count of bases not matched to a gene: 8. The germline V gene encodes CDR1 DFQATT and CDR2 SNEGSKA (reference sequence). The CDR3 runs 14 residues. The CDR3 nucleotides are TGCAGTGCCCCTCTAGCGGGAGGGCCCCACGAGCAGTACTTC. Amino acid sequence: CSAPLAGGPHEQYF.

This clonotype was counted a few times. CDR3 loop: CASSLNSLNTGELFF. CDR3 DNA sequence: TGTGCCAGCAGCTTGAACTCACTGAACACCGGGGAGCTGTTTTTT. The chain recombines TRBV11-2 with TRBJ2-2; D remains ambiguous. Germline V CDR1 and CDR2: SGHAT, FQNNGV. V lost 3 bases and J lost 1, with 9 bases in between. The CDR3 spans 15 residues.

The CDR3, as DNA: TGTGCCAGCAGCCCCGGGCCCGGGACAGCATACGAGCAGTACTTC. This codes for CASSPGPGTAYEQYF. This chain uses TRBV3-1 with TRBJ2-7, with 7 nucleotides matching TRBD1. J gave up 4 bases and V 4 bases, and 10 bases lay outside the gene matches. The CDR3 extends over 15 amino acids. Looked up from germline, CDR1 is LGHDT and CDR2 is YNNKEL (reference sequence).

The chain links TRBV5-1 to TRBJ2-3; D tentatively reads TRBD1 or TRBD2 (5 bases each). CDR3 size: 14 residues. The germline V gene encodes CDR1 SGHRS and CDR2 YFSETQ. V lost 0 bases and J 7 bases, leaving 12 bases between the germline ends. The CDR3 reads CASSLESGRNTQYF. CDR3 DNA sequence: TGCGCCAGCAGCTTGGAATCGGGGCGAAATACGCAGTATTTT.

This clonotype was found many times. V and J are TRBV5-1 and TRBJ2-3; the D is unclear. Germline V lookup: CDR1 SGHRS, CDR2 YFSETQ. The V and J ends lost 1 base and 3 bases respectively, with 3 bases between them. This CDR3 comprises 12 residues. DNA for the CDR3: TGCGCCAGCAGCTTGCAGACAGATACGCAGTATTTT. This gives the protein CASSLQTDTQYF.

The rearrangement links TRBV5-1 to TRBJ2-7, with 8 bases matching TRBD1. CDR1 is SGHRS and CDR2 is YFSETQ in the germline V gene. The V gene end was trimmed by 0 bases and the J gene end by 6 bases; junction bases not matched to a gene: 5. The CDR3 has 14 amino acids. The DNA of the CDR3 is TGCGCCAGCAGCTTGGTACAGGGGGTGGGCGAGCAGTACTTC. This gives the protein CASSLVQGVGEQYF.

This clonotype occurred a few times. V is TRBV7-9 and J is TRBJ2-5; TRBD2 is a possible D gene (6 bases). In germline, CDR1 is SEHNR, CDR2 FQNEAQ (reference sequence). V dropped 2 bases and J dropped 2 bases, with 15 bases sitting between them. The CDR3 extends over 16 amino acids. DNA of the CDR3: TGTGCCAGCAGCTTAATAACGGGAGCGGCGCAAGAGACCCAGTACTTC. Translation gives CASSLITGAAQETQYF. The variable domain in full, with the rest retrieved from reference TRBV7-9 and TRBJ2-5, is DTGVSQNPRHKITKRGQNVTFRCDPISEHNRLYWYRQTLGQGPEFLTYFQNEAQLEKSRLLSDRFSAERPKGSFSTLEIQRTEQGDSAMYLCASSLITGAAQETQYFGPGTRLLVL.

In this sample, this clonotype turned up many times. This chain connects TRBV29-1 to TRBJ2-3, with D possibly TRBD2 on 6 matching bases. Germline lookup yields CDR1 SQVTM and CDR2 ANQGSEA. The CDR3 is made up of 16 amino acids. V was cut by 0 bases and J by 4 bases, with 17 bases left in between. The CDR3 is CSVEEGGGKGADTQYF. CDR3 nucleotides: TGCAGCGTTGAAGAAGGCGGCGGGAAAGGTGCAGATACGCAGTATTTT.

J is TRBJ2-2 and V is TRBV9, with D tentatively TRBD1 or TRBD2 (6 bases each). The CDR3 consists of 15 residues. Germline V gene sequence: CDR1 SGDLS, CDR2 YYNGEE. Trimming took off 7 bases at V and 4 bases at J, with 17 bases between the two ends. CDR3 protein: CASGGGTISTGELFF. DNA of the CDR3: TGTGCCAGCGGAGGGGGGACAATATCCACCGGGGAGCTGTTTTTT. The full variable domain, in which reference TRBV9 and TRBJ2-2 provide the parts outside the CDR3, is DSGVTQTPKHLITATGQRVTLRCSPRSGDLSVYWYQQSLDQGLQFLIQYYNGEERAKGNILERFSAQQFPDLHSELNLSSLELGDSALYFCASGGGTISTGELFFGEGSRLTVL.

The chain joins TRBV5-1 to TRBJ2-1, with D perhaps matching TRBD1 (5 bases). The CDR3 has 15 amino acids. Trimming cost V 2 bases and J 2 bases, with 11 bases left between them. Looked up from germline, CDR1 is SGHRS and CDR2 is YFSETQ. DNA of the CDR3: TGCGCCAGCAGCTTCAGACAGTTTCCCTACAATGAGCAGTTCTTC. It yields the protein CASSFRQFPYNEQFF.